A single sample is the source of the 21 T cell receptor beta chains below, sequenced in a study of blood T cell repertoires in COVID-19. TCRdb's copy holds only in-frame clones and misses some; the assay was immunoSEQ multiplex PCR. The sample consists of 150,000 to 200,000 clones, around 88% of them appearing once. The material sequenced was peripheral blood. The source of these receptors is a woman aged 25-40 years with acute or convalescent COVID-19.

The CDR3, as DNA: TGTGCCAGCAGCTTACTCAGTTCCACTGAAGCTTTCTTT. Protein: CASSLLSSTEAFF. This sequence joins TRBV7-9 and TRBJ1-1; D is undetermined. The CDR3 loop spans 13 amino acids. The germline V and J ends were trimmed by 2 bases and 4 bases, with 8 bases remaining between them. The germline V gene has CDR1 SEHNR and CDR2 FQNEAQ (reference sequence).

A single count supports this clone. This sequence joins TRBV2 and TRBJ2-5; 9 positions agree with TRBD2. V lost 7 bases to trimming and J lost 4 bases; unmatched junction nucleotides: 16. Germline V CDR1 and CDR2: SNHLY, FYNNEI. This CDR3 is built from 17 residues. CDR3 sequence: CASKYRVAGEGLETQYF. The DNA for the CDR3 is TGTGCCAGCAAATATAGGGTAGCGGGAGAGGGTCTAGAGACCCAGTACTTC.

The chain joins TRBV30 to TRBJ2-7; 7 nucleotides line up with TRBD2. The ends lost 1 base at V and 5 bases at J; junction bases unmatched: 8. Germline V lookup: CDR1 GTSNPN, CDR2 SVGIG (reference sequence). This CDR3 has 14 amino acids. CDR3 residues: CAWSGAGVSHEQYF. The CDR3 DNA follows: TGTGCCTGGAGTGGGGCGGGAGTATCACACGAGCAGTACTTC. The full variable domain, completed using reference TRBV30 and TRBJ2-7, is SQTIHQWPATLVQPVGSPLSLECTVEGTSNPNLYWYRQAAGRGLQLLFYSVGIGQISSEVPQNLSASRPQDRQFILSSKKLLLSDSGFYLCAWSGAGVSHEQYFGPGTRLTVT.

This clone was seen a few times. The J gene is TRBJ1-2, the V gene TRBV4-2; 7 nucleotides agree with TRBD1. CDR1 is LGHNA, CDR2 YNFKEQ, per germline. The trim removed 3 bases at V and 5 bases at J, leaving 6 bases unmatched. The CDR3 is 14 residues long. This CDR3 is CASSHDRVTYGYTF. The CDR3 nucleotides read TGTGCCAGCAGCCACGACAGGGTCACGTATGGCTACACCTTC.

The chain couples TRBV10-2 to TRBJ2-7; tentatively, D is TRBD1 (6 bases). V was trimmed by 2 bases and J by 4 bases, leaving 9 bases between them. This CDR3 is built from 13 residues. Looked up from germline, CDR1 is WSHSY and CDR2 is SAAADI. CDR3 coding DNA: TGCGCCAGCAGTGAGGCGGACAGATACGAGCAGTACTTC. Its translation is CASSEADRYEQYF.

This chain links TRBV18 with TRBJ1-4; TRBD1 matches at 10 bases. CDR1 KGHSH and CDR2 LQKENI come from the germline V gene. J was trimmed by 7 bases and V by 6 bases; bases with no gene match: 8. The CDR3 is 15 residues long. CDR3 DNA: TGTGCCAGCTCGCGACAGGGGGCTGAGCGTGAAAAACTGTTTTTT. Encoded protein: CASSRQGAEREKLFF. The full variable domain, its missing parts supplied by reference TRBV18 and TRBJ1-4, is NAGVMQNPRHLVRRRGQEARLRCSPMKGHSHVYWYRQLPEEGLKFMVYLQKENIIDESGMPKERFSAEFPKEGPSILRIQQVVRGDSAAYFCASSRQGAEREKLFFGSGTQLSVL.

This chain connects TRBV24-1 to TRBJ2-3; the D is unclear. The CDR3 is 14 residues long. Germline V gives CDR1 KGHDR, CDR2 SFDVKD. Deletions cut 4 bases from V and 0 bases from J, with 7 bases between. This chain's CDR3 is CATSDEASTDTQYF. The DNA for the CDR3 is TGTGCCACCAGTGACGAGGCTAGCACAGATACGCAGTATTTT.

This clone was recorded a few times. The rearrangement uses TRBV15 and TRBJ1-6; D gene unclear. Trimming took off 6 bases at V and 0 bases at J, with 6 bases between the two ends. The CDR3 spans 14 residues. Germline V gene sequence: CDR1 LNHNV, CDR2 YYDKDF (reference sequence). The CDR3 protein is CATSSSSYNSPLHF. For the CDR3, the DNA is TGTGCCACCAGTAGTAGCTCCTATAATTCACCCCTCCACTTT.

The rearrangement joins TRBV28 to TRBJ2-7; D remains unclear. Trimming left V 5 bases short and J 2 bases short, with 19 bases between. CDR1 and CDR2 from the germline V gene are MDHEN and SYDVKM. The CDR3 is 16 amino acids. For the CDR3, the DNA is TGTGCCAGCAGTCCCGTTCGTCACCGCTCTACCTACGAGCAGTACTTC. Amino acid sequence: CASSPVRHRSTYEQYF. Combining the CDR3 with reference TRBV28 and TRBJ2-7 gives the whole variable domain DVKVTQSSRYLVKRTGEKVFLECVQDMDHENMFWYRQDPGLGLRLIYFSYDVKMKEKGDIPEGYSVSREKKERFSLILESASTNQTSMYLCASSPVRHRSTYEQYFGPGTRLTVT.

This clone was picked up one time. The chain carries TRBV3-1 (or the pseudogene TRBV3-2) and TRBJ2-3; D might be TRBD1 (5 bases). CDR1 and CDR2 from the germline V gene are LGHDT and YNNKEL (reference sequence). The CDR3 is 13 amino acids. V shed 2 bases and J shed 6 bases, with 9 bases lying between them. CDR3 protein: CASSQNRPDTQYF. The DNA of the CDR3 is TGTGCCAGCAGCCAAAACAGGCCGGATACGCAGTATTTT.

V is TRBV18 and J is TRBJ2-2; D unresolved. Trimming left V 1 base short and J 1 base short, with 4 bases between. This CDR3 has 14 amino acids. CDR1 KGHSH and CDR2 LQKENI come from the germline V gene. The CDR3 sequence is CASSPRLNTGELFF. CDR3 coding DNA: TGTGCCAGCTCACCACGTCTGAACACCGGGGAGCTGTTTTTT.

The V call is TRBV5-1, the J call TRBJ1-2; the D gene is possibly TRBD1 (5 bases). The CDR3 runs to 14 residues. Trimming stripped 0 bases from V and 5 bases from J, with 11 bases between. CDR1 is SGHRS, CDR2 YFSETQ, per germline. The CDR3 loop is CASSLEAGPYGYTF. The CDR3 DNA follows: TGCGCCAGCAGCTTGGAGGCAGGGCCGTATGGCTACACCTTC.

The V gene is TRBV12-3 or TRBV12-4, the J gene TRBJ2-1; D call uncertain. The CDR3 sequence is 12 residues long. The germline V and J ends were trimmed by 5 bases and 9 bases, with 11 bases remaining between them. The CDR3 coding sequence is TGTGCCAGCAGTCATTCTAGAGTTGAGCAGTTCTTC. Amino acid sequence: CASSHSRVEQFF.

This clone was observed a single time. The genes are TRBV14 and TRBJ2-1; no reliable D call. V shed 0 bases and J shed 9 bases, with 9 bases lying between them. Germline V gene sequence: CDR1 SGHDN, CDR2 FVKESK. The CDR3 extends over 13 amino acids. The CDR3 DNA is TGTGCCAGCAGCCAAGATATCGGTGGTGAGCAGTTCTTC. Encoded protein: CASSQDIGGEQFF.

The chain combines TRBV6-1 with TRBJ2-1; no clear D gene. This CDR3 comprises 11 residues. Deletions cut 2 bases from V and 15 bases from J, with 11 bases between. Germline assignment: CDR1 MNHNS and CDR2 SASEGT. In DNA, the CDR3 is TGTGCCAGCAGTGAAAGGTGGCGCGGGTTCTTC. This gives the protein CASSERWRGFF.

The rearrangement links TRBV12-3 or TRBV12-4 to TRBJ2-5; the match to TRBD1 covers 8 bases. The trim removed 6 bases at V and 2 bases at J, leaving 2 bases unmatched. This CDR3 is built from 13 residues. The CDR3 DNA reads TGTGCCAGCAGCAGACAGGGGCAAGAGACCCAGTACTTC. Its translation is CASSRQGQETQYF.

CDR3 in amino acids: CASSFQGLRTYEQYF. DNA of the CDR3: TGTGCCAGCAGTTTCCAAGGACTCCGAACCTACGAGCAGTACTTC. The chain combines TRBV28 with TRBJ2-7; possibly TRBD2 for D (5 bases). V dropped 3 bases and J dropped 2 bases, with 14 bases sitting between them. There are 15 residues in the CDR3. Looked up from germline, CDR1 is MDHEN and CDR2 is SYDVKM.

This sequence joins TRBV5-1 and TRBJ2-7, with a weak D call TRBD2 (5 bases). This CDR3 contains 16 residues. Looked up from germline, CDR1 is SGHRS and CDR2 is YFSETQ. Trimming left V 3 bases short and J 0 bases short, with 16 bases between. CDR3 DNA: TGCGCCAGCAGCTACCTAAATTCGGAGGCCTCCTACGAGCAGTACTTC. Its protein is CASSYLNSEASYEQYF. Based on the CDR3 plus reference TRBV5-1 and TRBJ2-7, the full variable domain is KAGVTQTPRYLIKTRGQQVTLSCSPISGHRSVSWYQQTPGQGLQFLFEYFSETQRNKGNFPGRFSGRQFSNSRSEMNVSTLELGDSALYLCASSYLNSEASYEQYFGPGTRLTVT.

The chain is built from TRBV28 and TRBJ2-7; 9 positions agree with TRBD1. The length of the CDR3 is 15 residues. Germline V gene lookup returns CDR1 MDHEN and CDR2 SYDVKM. The V and J ends lost 6 bases and 6 bases, in that order; junction bases with no gene match: 12. The CDR3 reads CASRLTGTGSTEQYF. CDR3 nucleotide sequence: TGTGCCAGCAGACTCACCGGGACAGGGTCCACCGAGCAGTACTTC.

The CDR3 sequence is CASSRVQLTGTYNEQFF. CDR3 nucleotides: TGTGCCAGCAGCCGGGTGCAACTTACGGGTACCTACAATGAGCAGTTCTTC. The V and J genes are TRBV7-8 and TRBJ2-1; D is uncertain. The CDR3 spans 17 residues. Between the trimmed V and J ends, which lost 5 bases and 2 bases, there was a span of 19 bases. CDR1 SGHVS and CDR2 FQNEAQ come from the germline V gene.

CDR3 in amino acids: CASRAGAEAFF. Written as DNA, the CDR3 is TGTGCCAGCAGGGCAGGGGCAGAAGCTTTCTTT. The gene calls are TRBV6-5 and TRBJ1-1, with a possible D match to TRBD1 (6 bases). This CDR3 is built from 11 residues. Deletions cut 6 bases from V and 8 bases from J, with 10 bases between. Germline assignment: CDR1 MNHEY and CDR2 SVGAGI.